This is a list of T cell receptor beta chains from one sample in a study of blood T cell repertoires in COVID-19. Sequencing was performed with immunoSEQ multiplex PCR; in TCRdb, only in-frame clones are kept and a portion is missing. The sample contains tens of thousands of clones, about 77% of which appear only once. Sequenced sample: peripheral blood. The origin of the receptors is a man between 65 and 80 years old with COVID-19, enrolled during active disease. CDR3s include the opening cysteine and the closing phenylalanine or tryptophan. The D gene is left open where the match is weak. The size of a clone is reported for some rows only, either as once, few or many, or as a class for expanded clones.

D	size	V	J	DNA	CDR3
.	once	TRBV4-2	TRBJ1-1	TGTGCCAGCAGCCCGATGACAGTCCTGAACACTGAAGCTTTCTTT	CASSPMTVLNTEAFF
TRBD1	.	TRBV7-8	TRBJ1-4	TGTGCCAGCAGCGCACGAGGGGGGACAGGGAATGAAAAACTGTTTTTT	CASSARGGTGNEKLFF
.	.	TRBV11-2	TRBJ2-7	TGTGCCAGCAGCTTAGTTCGGGGCTCCTACGAGCAGTACTTC	CASSLVRGSYEQYF
.	.	TRBV7-7	TRBJ2-3	TGTGCCAGCAGCCCTTTAGGGGGGGGCACAGATACGCAGTATTTT	CASSPLGGGTDTQYF
TRBD2	.	TRBV10-3	TRBJ2-3	TGTGCCATCAGTGAGGGCCTAGCGGGATACACAGATACGCAGTATTTT	CAISEGLAGYTDTQYF
TRBD1	.	TRBV5-4	TRBJ1-1	TGTGCCAGCAGCCCTTCCAGGGGGCTTAACACTGAAGCTTTCTTT	CASSPSRGLNTEAFF
TRBD1	.	TRBV30	TRBJ2-3	TGTGCCTGGGAAGTTGGACAGGGGATCACAGATACGCAGTATTTT	CAWEVGQGITDTQYF
.	.	TRBV15	TRBJ1-6	TGTGCCACCAGCACAGAGAAGGGGACTGTAGGCTCACCCCTCCACTTT	CATSTEKGTVGSPLHF
TRBD2	.	TRBV6-2/TRBV6-3	TRBJ2-1	TGTGCCAGCAGTTCCTTGACTAGCGGGAGGGCAAATGAGCAGTTCTTC	CASSSLTSGRANEQFF
TRBD1	.	TRBV28	TRBJ1-1	TGTGCCAGCAGCCCGACCGGGACAGGGCCTTGGGTTGTAGCTTTCTTT	CASSPTGTGPWVVAFF
.	many	TRBV28	TRBJ1-6	TGTGCCAGTTCCGACAGTAATTCACCCCTCCACTTT	CASSDSNSPLHF
.	.	TRBV29-1	TRBJ1-1	TGCAGCGTCGCGAGGACAGAGGGGACTGAAGCTTTCTTT	CSVARTEGTEAFF
.	.	TRBV10-3	TRBJ1-5	TGTGCCATCAGTGAGTCGACGGGGGGTCATAGCAATCAGCCCCAGCATTTT	CAISESTGGHSNQPQHF
.	.	TRBV6-5	TRBJ2-7	TGTGCCAGCACGAAGGCGGGGGAGCAGTACTTC	CASTKAGEQYF
.	.	TRBV6-6	TRBJ1-1	TGTGCCAGCACGGCGGGTTTGGGCACTGAAGCTTTCTTT	CASTAGLGTEAFF
TRBD1	once	TRBV19	TRBJ1-5	TGTGCCAGTAGTATATTCGGGACAGATAGCAATCAGCCCCAGCATTTT	CASSIFGTDSNQPQHF
TRBD1	.	TRBV6-5	TRBJ1-1	TGTGCCAGCAGTCTGACAGGGGGATTGGGCGCTGAAGCTTTCTTT	CASSLTGGLGAEAFF
TRBD2	.	TRBV19	TRBJ2-1	TGTGCCGCAGCGGCTAGCGGGATAGATGAGCAGTTCTTC	CAAAASGIDEQFF
.	.	TRBV3-1/TRBV3-2	TRBJ1-1	TGTGCCAGCAAAAGGGGGGGGCAACGAAGCGCTGAAGCTTTCTTT	CASKRGGQRSAEAFF
.	.	TRBV18	TRBJ1-1	TGTGCCAGCTCACCACCGTCAGTGACTGAAGCTTTCTTT	CASSPPSVTEAFF
.	.	TRBV20-1	TRBJ2-1	TGCAGTGCTAGTCGTGTCACTAAGACCTACAATGAGCAGTTCTTC	CSASRVTKTYNEQFF
TRBD1	few	TRBV6-5	TRBJ1-5	TGTGCCAGCAGCCTTGTCGACAGGGCTGTCCAGCCCCAGCATTTT	CASSLVDRAVQPQHF
TRBD2	.	TRBV24-1	TRBJ2-1	TGTGCCACCCGGACTAGCGGGAGCAATGAGCAGTTCTTC	CATRTSGSNEQFF
TRBD1	.	TRBV5-6	TRBJ2-7	TGTGCCAGCAGCACCCTCGGGACAGGGCTCTACGAGCAGTACTTC	CASSTLGTGLYEQYF
.	.	TRBV11-3	TRBJ2-2	TGTGCCAGCAGCTTAGATCTTAGGAGGACAGCGAACACCGGGGAGCTGTTTTTT	CASSLDLRRTANTGELFF
.	.	TRBV7-2	TRBJ1-1	TGTGCCAGCAGCTTAGACACGGGGTACACTGAAGCTTTCTTT	CASSLDTGYTEAFF
.	.	TRBV27	TRBJ1-2	TGTGCCAGCAGTTTATCTCTAAGCCGGGAAAACTATGGCTACACCTTC	CASSLSLSRENYGYTF
.	.	TRBV2	TRBJ1-5	TGTGCCAGCAGTGAAAACGGGAGCAATCAGCCCCAGCATTTT	CASSENGSNQPQHF
.	.	TRBV27	TRBJ1-2	TGTGCCAGCAGACCCCGGACAGCTTATGGCTACACCTTC	CASRPRTAYGYTF
.	.	TRBV5-6	TRBJ1-5	TGTGCCAGCCGTGTCATGGGGGCCGATCAGCCCCAGCATTTT	CASRVMGADQPQHF
.	few	TRBV3-1/TRBV3-2	TRBJ1-2	TGTGCCAGCAGCCAATACGGTTCCTATGGCTACACCTTC	CASSQYGSYGYTF
TRBD1	.	TRBV7-9	TRBJ2-1	TGTGCCAGCAGCTTAGGGACAGGCAACTACAATGAGCAGTTCTTC	CASSLGTGNYNEQFF
TRBD1	.	TRBV19	TRBJ1-1	TGTGCCAGTACCCGGGACAGGACGAACACTGAAGCTTTCTTT	CASTRDRTNTEAFF
.	.	TRBV7-2	TRBJ1-3	TGTGCCAGCAGCTCACAGGGCTCCGCGGGAAACACCATATATTTT	CASSSQGSAGNTIYF
.	.	TRBV5-6	TRBJ2-1	TGTGCCAGCAGCCCCAACCCGAGGGCATACAATGAGCAGTTCTTC	CASSPNPRAYNEQFF
.	few	TRBV28	TRBJ1-5	TGTGCCAGCAGTTCACTCAGGGACTATCAGCCCCAGCATTTT	CASSSLRDYQPQHF
.	.	TRBV18	TRBJ1-1	TGTGCCAGCTCCCTTGGGACCGGGAGGACTGAAGCTTTCTTT	CASSLGTGRTEAFF
TRBD2	.	TRBV7-2	TRBJ2-5	TGTGCCAGCAGAATCGGGGGGGCCCAAGAGACCCAGTACTTC	CASRIGGAQETQYF
.	once	TRBV6-2/TRBV6-3	TRBJ1-5	TGTGCCAGCAGTTACCAGGGTACCCAGCCCCAGCATTTT	CASSYQGTQPQHF
.	few	TRBV13	TRBJ2-5	TGTGCCAGCAGCGCTCTAGGGGGCCAAGAGACCCAGTACTTC	CASSALGGQETQYF
TRBD2	few	TRBV6-6	TRBJ2-4	TGTGCCAGCAGTTACAGCGGGAGTGTGACCAAAAACATTCAGTACTTC	CASSYSGSVTKNIQYF